Listed below are T cell receptor beta chains from one sample, sequenced in a study of blood T cell repertoires in COVID-19. TCRdb's copy holds only in-frame clones and misses some; the assay was immunoSEQ multiplex PCR. Of about 180,000 clones in the sample, roughly 84% were seen once. Sequencing was done on a sample of peripheral blood. These receptors all come from a young man with active or convalescent COVID-19. Each CDR3 is given with its conserved first and last residue. Fields, in order: V gene, J gene, CDR3 protein.

v_gene: TRBV6-2/TRBV6-3; j_gene: TRBJ2-2; CDR3aa: CASSYSQDRYTGELFF
v_gene: TRBV19; j_gene: TRBJ2-1; CDR3aa: CASSIGPTGGQEQFF
v_gene: TRBV3-1/TRBV3-2; j_gene: TRBJ1-2; CDR3aa: CASSRRGNYGYTF
v_gene: TRBV4-3; j_gene: TRBJ2-7; CDR3aa: CASSQDVAGRGREQYF
v_gene: TRBV6-2/TRBV6-3; j_gene: TRBJ2-1; CDR3aa: CASSSASGGSSYNEQFF
v_gene: TRBV7-2; j_gene: TRBJ2-1; CDR3aa: CASSFAASGGYNEQFF
v_gene: TRBV4-1; j_gene: TRBJ2-5; CDR3aa: CASSQAGTGETQYF
v_gene: TRBV15; j_gene: TRBJ2-7; CDR3aa: CATSRGEVDRWFSTYEQYF
v_gene: TRBV5-4; j_gene: TRBJ2-3; CDR3aa: CASSSQGIPTDTQYF
v_gene: TRBV3-1/TRBV3-2; j_gene: TRBJ1-4; CDR3aa: CASSQGLLVEKLFF
v_gene: TRBV29-1; j_gene: TRBJ1-1; CDR3aa: CSVGTGDTEAFF
v_gene: TRBV6-5; j_gene: TRBJ2-7; CDR3aa: CASNHLSGSRYEQYF
v_gene: TRBV6-5; j_gene: TRBJ1-2; CDR3aa: CASSYSRGRDGYTF
v_gene: TRBV7-9; j_gene: TRBJ2-7; CDR3aa: CASSLAGTGSYEQYF
v_gene: TRBV18; j_gene: TRBJ2-5; CDR3aa: CASSLPTGARETQYF
v_gene: TRBV7-8; j_gene: TRBJ2-1; CDR3aa: CASSLRATSGPYNEQFF
v_gene: TRBV6-6; j_gene: TRBJ2-7; CDR3aa: CASSYSIAGYEQYF
v_gene: TRBV2; j_gene: TRBJ2-2; CDR3aa: CASSEKAGVGTGELFF
v_gene: TRBV7-2; j_gene: TRBJ2-7; CDR3aa: CASSPPSGRLLGEQYF
v_gene: TRBV21-1; j_gene: TRBJ2-4; CDR3aa: CASSPRGAKNIQYF
v_gene: TRBV28; j_gene: TRBJ2-7; CDR3aa: CASSSTGGIYEQYF
v_gene: TRBV7-2; j_gene: TRBJ2-1; CDR3aa: CASSLVGNEQFF
v_gene: TRBV6-6; j_gene: TRBJ1-6; CDR3aa: CASSYSRNGGNSPLHF
v_gene: TRBV19; j_gene: TRBJ1-5; CDR3aa: CANWDRDHQPQHF
v_gene: TRBV3-1/TRBV3-2; j_gene: TRBJ1-2; CDR3aa: CASSQETGGYTF
v_gene: TRBV19; j_gene: TRBJ1-4; CDR3aa: CASRGLNEKLFF
v_gene: TRBV10-3; j_gene: TRBJ2-7; CDR3aa: CAISESGGDSSYEQYF
v_gene: TRBV19; j_gene: TRBJ1-6; CDR3aa: CASSIGQRGSYNSPLHF
v_gene: TRBV15; j_gene: TRBJ1-1; CDR3aa: CATSRDHAAAEAFF
v_gene: TRBV5-1; j_gene: TRBJ2-2; CDR3aa: CASSLGTGRTGELFF
v_gene: TRBV6-5; j_gene: TRBJ1-5; CDR3aa: CASSYSRSNQPQHF
v_gene: TRBV5-6; j_gene: TRBJ2-1; CDR3aa: CASSLAPGGAYNEQFF
v_gene: TRBV7-2; j_gene: TRBJ2-6; CDR3aa: CASSFRGRDSGANVLTF
v_gene: TRBV7-2; j_gene: TRBJ1-1; CDR3aa: CASSLATGWGTEAFF
v_gene: TRBV5-1; j_gene: TRBJ2-1; CDR3aa: CASRIQGGPYNEQFF
v_gene: TRBV9; j_gene: TRBJ1-2; CDR3aa: CASSVVRQVDGYTF
v_gene: TRBV6-2/TRBV6-3; j_gene: TRBJ2-7; CDR3aa: CASSDGTGGRYEQYF
v_gene: TRBV6-1; j_gene: TRBJ2-3; CDR3aa: CASSELQPATDTQYF
v_gene: TRBV5-1; j_gene: TRBJ2-2; CDR3aa: CASSVGTGATGELFF
v_gene: TRBV5-1; j_gene: TRBJ2-2; CDR3aa: CASSLGQNQDTGELFF
v_gene: TRBV6-5; j_gene: TRBJ2-7; CDR3aa: CASSYGPTRGEQYF
v_gene: TRBV5-1; j_gene: TRBJ2-1; CDR3aa: CASSLALAGGNEQFF
v_gene: TRBV19; j_gene: TRBJ2-1; CDR3aa: CASSRGGLALSSYNEQFF
v_gene: TRBV6-5; j_gene: TRBJ1-1; CDR3aa: CASSSAHGGRWTEAFF
v_gene: TRBV6-1; j_gene: TRBJ1-6; CDR3aa: CASSGHPGAVNSPLHF
v_gene: TRBV30; j_gene: TRBJ1-5; CDR3aa: CAWSYRGPYQPQHF
v_gene: TRBV2; j_gene: TRBJ2-7; CDR3aa: CASSPLTGASYEQYF
v_gene: TRBV5-1; j_gene: TRBJ2-1; CDR3aa: CASSRDRVSYNEQFF
v_gene: TRBV6-5; j_gene: TRBJ2-2; CDR3aa: CASSYGLGNTGELFF
v_gene: TRBV5-4; j_gene: TRBJ2-3; CDR3aa: CASSPQLVTSTDTQYF
v_gene: TRBV5-1; j_gene: TRBJ2-5; CDR3aa: CASSLASGVGAQGETQYF
v_gene: TRBV6-5; j_gene: TRBJ2-2; CDR3aa: CASRRNTGELFF
v_gene: TRBV21-1; j_gene: TRBJ1-1; CDR3aa: CASLTEDTEAFF
v_gene: TRBV25-1; j_gene: TRBJ2-5; CDR3aa: CASSEGGRVSSETQYF
v_gene: TRBV9; j_gene: TRBJ2-3; CDR3aa: CASSIGLASDTQYF